This TCR beta chain was sequenced for a study of shared clonotypes between healthy human individuals. About the research overall: Per donor, three plates held CD4 naive cells, three held CD4 memory, two held CD8 naive and one held CD8 memory. Findings of the study overall: Some clonotypes were shared by all four sorted-subset donors, while others were not shared. The non-shared ones had lower generation probabilities than the shared ones.

On this clone: The antigen remains unidentified.

Trimming stripped 5 bases from V and 1 base from J, with 12 bases between. This CDR3 is 14 amino acids long. Germline CDR1 is KGHSH and CDR2 is LQKENI. In the original processing: ImmunoSEQ yielded junction-only sequences lacking quality scores, so filtering differed. The data were produced by immunoSEQ multiplex PCR, yet TCRdb's version contains in-frame clones alone and is incomplete. V, J and clone size reflect that table, while D and trimming were determined from the DNA. The table lists roughly 2.6 million clones, around nine tenths of them singletons. The sequence came from a man younger than 30 in good health. This chain links TRBV18 with TRBJ2-7; D uncertain. Material for sequencing was naive CD4+ T cells sorted from blood. Sample subset: CD45RA+ positively selected. CDR3 region: CASSKGYNSYEQYF. DNA for the CDR3: TGTGCCAGCTCAAAAGGGTACAATTCCTACGAGCAGTACTTC.